These 26 T cell receptor beta chains originate from one sample sequenced in a study of T cell repertoires in cytomegalovirus infection. TCRdb recomputed calls from the reads with MiXCR, one row per CDR3 protein. The table has a few hundred thousand distinct CDR3 sequences, over 35% seen once. No antigen has been identified for these receptors. The material was cultured PBMCs, obtained from culture after CMV antigen stimulation. The receptors come from a human donor in good health (CMV status not recorded). Some clones in this sample may be carry-over from other donors' samples.

The V and J genes are TRBV4-2 and TRBJ2-7; 9 positions agree with TRBD2. Per germline, CDR1 LGHNA and CDR2 YNFKEQ. V shed 2 bases, J shed 2 bases, and the junction held 10 bases outside the gene matches. This CDR3 is 17 amino acids long. The CDR3 loop is CASSQSRRLAEAYEQYF. The CDR3 nucleotides are TGTGCCAGCAGCCAAAGCCGCCGACTAGCGGAAGCCTACGAGCAGTACTTC.

This clonotype has just a few counts. This rearrangement joins TRBV7-4 to TRBJ2-4, with D perhaps TRBD2 (5 bases). The CDR3 has 16 amino acids. V was clipped by 7 bases and J by 1 base, with 17 bases between them. Per the germline V gene, CDR1 is SGHVT and CDR2 is SQSDAQ. The CDR3, as DNA: TGTGCCAGCACTTCTAGCCGGTGCCGGGCCAAAAACATTCAGTACTTC. As protein: CASTSSRCRAKNIQYF. The whole variable domain, remainder taken from reference TRBV7-4 and TRBJ2-4, is GAGVSQSPRYKVAKRGRDVALRCDSISGHVTLYWYRQTLGQGSEVLTYSQSDAQRDKSGRPSGRFSAERPERSVSTLKIQRTEQGDSAVYLCASTSSRCRAKNIQYFGAGTRLSVL.

The table lists this clonotype with a few counts. The V gene is TRBV28, the J gene TRBJ2-1, with D tentatively TRBD1 (6 bases). Trimming took off 7 bases at V and 8 bases at J, with 18 bases between the two ends. The germline gives CDR1 MDHEN, CDR2 SYDVKM. This CDR3 is built from 14 residues. The CDR3 loop is CASTGPRTVDEQFF. DNA for the CDR3: TGTGCCAGCACGGGCCCTCGGACAGTAGATGAGCAGTTCTTC.

The chain is built from TRBV12-5 and TRBJ2-2; a weak D match, TRBD1 (6 bases). Germline CDR1 and CDR2: LGHNT and FRNRAP. This CDR3 comprises 18 residues. Trimming pared 6 bases from V and 0 bases from J, leaving 20 bases between. The CDR3 is CASGRTLRDTANTGELFF. CDR3 sequence (DNA): TGTGCTAGTGGACGAACGCTACGGGACACAGCGAACACCGGGGAGCTGTTTTTT. The variable domain in full, completed from reference TRBV12-5 and TRBJ2-2, reads DARVTQTPRHKVTEMGQEVTMRCQPILGHNTVFWYRQTMMQGLELLAYFRNRAPLDDSGMPKDRFSAEMPDATLATLKIQPSEPRDSAVYFCASGRTLRDTANTGELFFGEGSRLTVL.

Only a few counts were recorded for this clonotype. The chain employs TRBV5-6 and TRBJ2-2; a possible D gene is TRBD1 (5 bases). Germline loops: CDR1 SGHDT, CDR2 YYEEEE. Trimming took off 0 bases at V and 3 bases at J, with 6 bases between the two ends. The CDR3 extends over 14 amino acids. The CDR3 bases are TGTGCCAGCAGCTTGGGACAGCACACCGGGGAGCTGTTTTTT. Encoded protein: CASSLGQHTGELFF. The whole variable domain, filled in from reference TRBV5-6 and TRBJ2-2, reads DAGVTQSPTHLIKTRGQQVTLRCSPKSGHDTVSWYQQALGQGPQFIFQYYEEEERQRGNFPDRFSGHQFPNYSSELNVNALLLGDSALYLCASSLGQHTGELFFGEGSRLTVL.

This clonotype was observed a few times. The chain links TRBV7-2 to TRBJ1-3; no definite D call. Germline CDR1 reads SGHTA; CDR2 reads FQGNSA. The CDR3 contains 13 residues. V lost 5 bases and J lost 13, with 18 bases in between. The CDR3 DNA sequence: TGTGCCAGCAGCCCCGTGCGATTTACGTCAATATATTTT. Protein sequence: CASSPVRFTSIYF.

This chain joins TRBV7-2 and TRBJ2-3, with D possibly TRBD2 on 6 matching bases. Germline CDR1 is SGHTA and CDR2 is FQGNSA. Trimming removed 9 bases at V and 0 bases at J, with 16 bases between. The CDR3 contains 15 residues. In DNA, the CDR3 is TGTGCCAGTTCCGGTAGCGGTACTAGCACAGATACGCAGTATTTT. This sequence encodes CASSGSGTSTDTQYF.

The table lists this clonotype with a few counts. V and J are TRBV20-1 and TRBJ1-5; D ambiguous. Germline V gene lookup returns CDR1 DFQATT and CDR2 SNEGSKA (reference sequence). The length of the CDR3 is 16 residues. The V end lost 6 bases, the J end lost 1 base, and 19 bases lay between the germline ends. The CDR3, as DNA: TGCAGTGCGGCAAGGGTCCTAGGTCGGAGCAATCAGCCCCAGCATTTT. It encodes CSAARVLGRSNQPQHF.

This clonotype has more than one count but fewer than ten. V usage is TRBV23-1 and J usage is TRBJ2-3; possible D gene TRBD1, 5 bases. Being an ORF, TRBV23-1 has a function that is uncertain. V shed 2 bases and J shed 0 bases, with 18 bases lying between them. This CDR3 is 18 amino acids long. The CDR3 nucleotides read TGCGCCAGCAGTCAACCGCCCAGGGTGCGGAGTAGCACAGATACGCAGTATTTT. It encodes CASSQPPRVRSSTDTQYF.

This clonotype was observed a handful of times. V is TRBV14 and J is TRBJ1-2; tentatively, D is TRBD1 (5 bases). The CDR3 length is 15 residues. CDR1 and CDR2 from the germline V gene are SGHDN and FVKESK. The V end lost 5 bases, the J end lost 7 bases, and 20 bases lay between the germline ends. The CDR3 sequence is CASSSRDRGPIGYTF. Here the CDR3 DNA reads TGTGCCAGCAGCTCCAGGGACCGCGGCCCTATTGGCTACACCTTC.

The chain uses TRBV11-2 and TRBJ1-3; TRBD1 agrees at 7 bases. Losses at the gene ends were 5 bases for V and 3 bases for J; bases not matched to a gene: 7. Looked up from germline, CDR1 is SGHAT and CDR2 is FQNNGV. The CDR3 covers 15 residues. This CDR3 is CASSTDRVFGNTIYF. CDR3 nucleotide sequence: TGTGCCAGCAGCACAGACAGGGTTTTTGGAAACACCATATATTTT.

This clonotype was seen only a few times. The chain is built from TRBV19 and TRBJ2-1; 7 nucleotides align to TRBD2. J was trimmed by 1 base and V by 2 bases; bases with no gene match: 2. Germline loops: CDR1 LNHDA, CDR2 SQIVND (reference sequence). The CDR3 is 15 amino acids. The CDR3 coding sequence is TGTGCCAGTAGTATACGGACTAGTTCCTACAATGAGCAGTTCTTC. Protein product: CASSIRTSSYNEQFF. Variable domain in full (rest from reference TRBV19 and TRBJ2-1): DGGITQSPKYLFRKEGQNVTLSCEQNLNHDAMYWYRQDPGQGLRLIYYSQIVNDFQKGDIAEGYSVSREKKESFPLTVTSAQKNPTAFYLCASSIRTSSYNEQFFGPGTRLTVL.

This clonotype was seen once. The J gene is TRBJ2-7, the V gene TRBV27; TRBD2 matches 9 bases. Germline V gene lookup returns CDR1 MNHEY and CDR2 SMNVEV (reference sequence). The CDR3 is 15 residues long. The V and J ends lost 3 bases and 5 bases, in that order; junction bases with no gene match: 8. CDR3 DNA sequence: TGTGCCAGCAGTTTCTTCCCTAGCGGGAACGACGAGCAGTACTTC. Amino acids: CASSFFPSGNDEQYF.

The CDR3 DNA follows: TGTGCCAGCAGCCCAGCAGGGGTGCCTTATGGCTACACCTTC. This gives the protein CASSPAGVPYGYTF. The chain links TRBV7-2 to TRBJ1-2; tentative D call: TRBD1 (6 bases). Germline CDR1 SGHTA, CDR2 FQGNSA. This CDR3 is built from 14 residues. The ends were cut back, 5 bases at V and 5 bases at J, with 15 bases in the middle.

This clonotype was detected a few times. The rearrangement uses TRBV20-1 and TRBJ2-3; the D is unclear. Trimming stripped 3 bases from V and 0 bases from J, with 16 bases between. Germline values: CDR1 DFQATT, CDR2 SNEGSKA (reference sequence). The CDR3 length is 16 residues. CDR3 sequence: CSARFRRTSSTDTQYF. CDR3 nucleotides: TGCAGTGCTAGGTTCAGACGGACGTCTAGCACAGATACGCAGTATTTT.

The chain recombines TRBV7-2 with TRBJ2-3; D is perhaps TRBD2 (5 bases). Germline V gives CDR1 SGHTA, CDR2 FQGNSA. The length of the CDR3 is 12 residues. V lost 5 bases and J 9 bases, leaving 12 bases between the germline ends. DNA for the CDR3: TGTGCCAGCAGCCGAGGGCCGAGAACGCAGTATTTT. It encodes CASSRGPRTQYF.

The V gene is TRBV7-6, the J gene TRBJ1-1; D is ambiguous. This CDR3 contains 13 residues. Germline V gene data show CDR1 as SGHVS and CDR2 as FNYEAQ. V lost 5 bases to trimming and J lost 11 bases, with 18 bases between them. CDR3: CASSRSIFVRAFF. The CDR3 DNA sequence: TGTGCCAGCAGCCGAAGTATCTTCGTCCGTGCTTTCTTT.

This clonotype was observed a few times. CDR3 nucleotide sequence: TGTGCCAGCAGTTACGTGGTAGCGGGAGTACACTACGAGCAGTACTTC. This sequence encodes CASSYVVAGVHYEQYF. The chain is built from TRBV6-2 or TRBV6-3 and TRBJ2-7, with 9 bases identical to TRBD2. With V trimmed by 2 bases and J by 3 bases, 8 bases remained unmatched. The CDR3 spans 16 residues. From germline, CDR1 is MNHEY and CDR2 SVGEGT.

V gene TRBV6-2 or TRBV6-3 combines with J gene TRBJ1-5; no reliable D call. Per the germline V gene, CDR1 is MNHEY and CDR2 is SVGEGT. The ends were cut back, 0 bases at V and 2 bases at J, with 14 bases in the middle. The CDR3 loop spans 17 amino acids. The CDR3 DNA sequence: TGTGCCAGCAGTTACTCGATGACCGTCTTCGGCAATCAGCCCCAGCATTTT. This gives the protein CASSYSMTVFGNQPQHF.

The gene calls are TRBV11-2 and TRBJ1-2; D remains unclear. The CDR3 sequence is 12 residues long. CDR1 is SGHAT and CDR2 is FQNNGV in the germline V gene. V lost 5 bases and J lost 4, with 8 bases in between. CDR3 coding DNA: TGTGCCAGCAGCCCCGAGTCCTATGGCTACACCTTC. It specifies CASSPESYGYTF.

This clonotype showed up just once. V is TRBV2 and J is TRBJ2-5; tentatively, D is TRBD2 (6 bases). Trimming shortened V by 11 bases and J by 2 bases, and 12 bases separated the two germline ends. From germline, CDR1 is SNHLY and CDR2 FYNNEI. The CDR3 length is 12 residues. The CDR3 sequence: CAGRRDQETQYF. The CDR3, as DNA: TGTGCCGGAAGGAGGGATCAAGAGACCCAGTACTTC.

This clonotype was picked up a small number of times. The V gene is TRBV7-2, the J gene TRBJ2-2, with 14 bases matching TRBD2. Trimming removed 3 bases from V and 0 bases from J; junction bases left unmatched: 3. Germline loops: CDR1 SGHTA, CDR2 FQGNSA. The CDR3 extends over 18 amino acids. The CDR3 sequence is CASSLGLAGAANTGELFF. The CDR3 DNA sequence: TGTGCCAGCAGCTTGGGACTAGCGGGAGCCGCGAACACCGGGGAGCTGTTTTTT.

A note on this clonotype: A much larger clone lies one base from this, so it may be a read error. The chain joins TRBV7-2 to TRBJ2-1, with 7 bases aligning to TRBD2. Losses at the gene ends were 0 bases for V and 0 bases for J; bases not matched to a gene: 5. CDR1 and CDR2 from the germline V gene are SGHTA and FQGNSA. This CDR3 is built from 17 residues. The CDR3 sequence is CASSLASRGSSYNEQFF. As DNA, the CDR3 is TGTGCCAGCAGCTTAGCTTCGCGCGGGAGCTCCTACAATGAGCAGTTCTTC.

The chain joins TRBV19 to TRBJ2-5; 8 nucleotides agree with TRBD1. In germline, CDR1 is LNHDA, CDR2 SQIVND (reference sequence). V trimming: 3 bases; J trimming: 6 bases; junction bases outside the gene matches: 6. The CDR3 extends over 14 amino acids. As DNA, the CDR3 is TGTGCCAGTAGTATCGGACAGGGCACGCAGACCCAGTACTTC. As protein: CASSIGQGTQTQYF. The entire variable domain, with the rest obtained from reference TRBV19 and TRBJ2-5, is as follows: DGGITQSPKYLFRKEGQNVTLSCEQNLNHDAMYWYRQDPGQGLRLIYYSQIVNDFQKGDIAEGYSVSREKKESFPLTVTSAQKNPTAFYLCASSIGQGTQTQYFGPGTRLLVL.

The chain employs TRBV10-3 and TRBJ2-3, with D perhaps matching TRBD1 (6 bases). Germline CDR1 ENHRY, CDR2 SYGVKD. With 9 bases removed from V and 4 bases from J, the gap between germline ends came to 20 bases. The CDR3 has 15 residues. In DNA form, the CDR3 reads TGTGCCATTCGACGTACAGGGAGCGGTTCAGATACGCAGTATTTT. Translated, it gives CAIRRTGSGSDTQYF.

The chain is built from TRBV7-8 and TRBJ2-5, with D perhaps matching TRBD2 (6 bases). V lost 2 bases and J lost 2, with 24 bases in between. CDR3 length: 19 amino acids. CDR1 is SGHVS, CDR2 FQNEAQ, per germline. The CDR3 sequence is CASSLRPSAGTRLQETQYF. In nucleotides, the CDR3 is TGTGCCAGCAGCTTACGCCCCAGTGCGGGGACCCGTCTACAAGAGACCCAGTACTTC.